A single sample gave rise to the 29 T cell receptor beta chains below, sequenced in a study of T-cell reconstitution after alpha-beta-depleted transplantation in children. Molecular barcoding with unique molecular identifiers was used for the TCRbeta library. TCRdb re-analysed the PCR reads in MiXCR, keeping a single row per CDR3 protein. The sample consists of 130,000 to 150,000 distinct CDR3 sequences, around 10% of them appearing once. The source was PBMCs, mostly from graft donor cells, collected 180 days after TCRalphabeta/CD19-depleted stem cell transplant. These TCRs come from a female patient between 2 and 15 years old who had a stem cell transplant for congenital amegakaryocytic thrombocytopenia, so the T cells may come from the graft donor.

This clonotype appeared many times. The gene calls are TRBV5-1 and TRBJ1-1, with D tentatively TRBD1 (5 bases). Trimming pared 2 bases from V and 3 bases from J, leaving 11 bases between. The CDR3 runs 14 residues. Germline lookup yields CDR1 SGHRS and CDR2 YFSETQ. CDR3 nucleotides: TGCGCCAGCAGCTTAGGTCGGGGGGACACTGAAGCTTTCTTT. Protein sequence: CASSLGRGDTEAFF. Together with reference TRBV5-1 and TRBJ1-1, the CDR3 gives the full variable domain: KAGVTQTPRYLIKTRGQQVTLSCSPISGHRSVSWYQQTPGQGLQFLFEYFSETQRNKGNFPGRFSGRQFSNSRSEMNVSTLELGDSALYLCASSLGRGDTEAFFGQGTRLTVV.

This clonotype was recorded at least ten times. The chain recombines TRBV20-1 with TRBJ2-6; D gene unclear. The CDR3 sequence is 16 residues long. Germline lookup yields CDR1 DFQATT and CDR2 SNEGSKA (reference sequence). Trimming shortened V by 0 bases and J by 7 bases, and 16 bases separated the two germline ends. The DNA for the CDR3 is TGCAGTGCTAGAGACGCACTACCTATTAGAGCCAACGTCCTGACTTTC. Amino acid sequence: CSARDALPIRANVLTF.

This clonotype has just a few counts. The chain recombines TRBV2 with TRBJ1-1; D gene uncertain. Germline V CDR1 and CDR2: SNHLY, FYNNEI. The length of the CDR3 is 15 residues. With 7 bases removed from V and 7 bases from J, the gap between germline ends came to 22 bases. The CDR3 sequence: CASTPRGPGRSEAFF. Here the CDR3 DNA reads TGTGCCAGCACCCCACGAGGGCCTGGGCGTAGTGAAGCTTTCTTT.

This clonotype was picked up many times. In nucleotides, the CDR3 is TGTGCCAGCAGCCAAGAAGGCGGGGGGGCGACAGATACGCAGTATTTT. It is translated as CASSQEGGGATDTQYF. The chain has TRBV4-2 and TRBJ2-3; 9 positions agree with TRBD2. CDR1 and CDR2 from the germline V gene are LGHNA and YNFKEQ. The CDR3 length is 16 residues. With V trimmed by 0 bases and J by 3 bases, 4 bases remained unmatched.

In this sample, this clonotype turned up many times. This chain connects TRBV5-1 to TRBJ2-3; TRBD1 matches 10 bases. CDR3 size: 15 residues. V lost 5 bases to trimming and J lost 3 bases; unmatched junction nucleotides: 6. CDR1 and CDR2 from the germline V gene are SGHRS and YFSETQ. CDR3 in DNA: TGCGCCAGCAGTCTGACAGGGGGCTTTACAGATACGCAGTATTTT. This translates into CASSLTGGFTDTQYF.

V gene TRBV20-1 combines with J gene TRBJ2-4, with unresolved D. Trimming took off 4 bases at V and 7 bases at J, with 14 bases between the two ends. CDR1 is DFQATT and CDR2 is SNEGSKA in the germline V gene (reference sequence). The CDR3 is 13 residues long. The CDR3 DNA sequence: TGCAGTGCTAATCCCGGAAATGTGAACATTCAGTACTTC. Translated, it gives CSANPGNVNIQYF.

This clonotype was counted ten times or more. The rearrangement links TRBV18 to TRBJ2-1; either TRBD1 or TRBD2 may fit D (5 bases each). This CDR3 is built from 18 residues. The V end lost 3 bases, the J end lost 8 bases, and 26 bases lay between the germline ends. CDR1 KGHSH and CDR2 LQKENI come from the germline V gene. The CDR3 region has the DNA TGTGCCAGCTCACCTCCTGGGACGGTCACGCCCAGTGTGGATGAGCAGTTCTTC. Encoded protein: CASSPPGTVTPSVDEQFF.

Notes on this clonotype: The junction shows a germline mismatch at one end, possibly a read error. V usage is TRBV3-1 and J usage is TRBJ2-2; D unresolved. The CDR3 loop spans 15 amino acids. Germline CDR1 reads LGHDT; CDR2 reads YNNKEL (reference sequence). CDR3 bases: TGTGCCACCAGCCAAGACCCTGTGGACACCGGGGAGCTGTTTTTT. It is translated as CATSQDPVDTGELFF.

The sample holds many counts of this clonotype. V and J are TRBV5-5 and TRBJ2-7, with 10 bases that match TRBD1. The CDR3 is made up of 16 amino acids. Germline-derived CDR1 and CDR2 are SGHKS and YYEKEE (reference sequence). The V segment lost 0 bases and the J segment 4 bases; nucleotides outside the gene matches: 7. CDR3 in DNA: TGTGCCAGCAGCTTGGCGGGGACAGGGGTGAGGTACGAGCAGTACTTC. It specifies CASSLAGTGVRYEQYF.

This clonotype was seen repeatedly, ten times or more. This rearrangement joins TRBV7-9 to TRBJ1-4; D is possibly TRBD1 (6 bases). V was pared by 5 bases and J by 6 bases, with 13 bases between. Germline assignment: CDR1 SEHNR and CDR2 FQNEAQ (reference sequence). The CDR3 runs to 14 residues. The CDR3 DNA reads TGTGCCAGCAGCCGAGACAGGACCCATGAAAAACTGTTTTTT. Its protein product is CASSRDRTHEKLFF.

Turning to this clonotype: A read error may be the cause here, since a much bigger clone is one base away. The CDR3 carries no conserved terminal phenylalanine or tryptophan, so it likely arises from a read error. The genes are TRBV12-3 or TRBV12-4 and TRBJ2-7; a possible D gene is TRBD2 (5 bases). The CDR3 sequence is 15 residues long. V was shortened by 5 bases and J by 3 bases, with 17 bases between the two germline ends. CDR3 sequence (DNA): TGTGCCAGCAGTCCGGGGTGGGAAGTGTTCTACGAGCAGTACTTG. Translation: CASSPGWEVFYEQYL.

This clonotype was seen at least ten times. The chain is built from TRBV20-1 and TRBJ1-4; 8 bases align to TRBD1. CDR1 DFQATT and CDR2 SNEGSKA come from the germline V gene (reference sequence). The CDR3 runs 13 residues. V trimming: 4 bases; J trimming: 7 bases; junction bases outside the gene matches: 5. The CDR3 coding sequence is TGCAGTGCTACCAGGGGGCGCGGTGAAAAACTGTTTTTT. Its protein product is CSATRGRGEKLFF.

This clonotype has a handful of counts. The rearrangement joins TRBV6-4 to TRBJ2-1; 10 nucleotides match TRBD2. The CDR3 contains 15 residues. Germline V CDR1 and CDR2: MRHNA, SNTAGT. The V gene end was trimmed by 5 bases and the J gene end by 4 bases; junction bases not matched to a gene: 5. The chain's CDR3 is CASSQLAGLYNEQFF. The CDR3 DNA sequence: TGTGCCAGCAGTCAACTAGCGGGACTTTACAATGAGCAGTTCTTC.

This clonotype was detected ten times or more. The chain couples TRBV7-9 to TRBJ2-5, with TRBD2 identical over 8 bases. Germline V gives CDR1 SEHNR, CDR2 FQNEAQ (reference sequence). Losses at the gene ends were 1 base for V and 5 bases for J; bases not matched to a gene: 6. This CDR3 comprises 15 residues. The DNA of the CDR3 is TGTGCCAGCAGCTTAGATAGCGGGATATTCGAGACCCAGTACTTC. It codes for CASSLDSGIFETQYF.

The chain links TRBV9 to TRBJ2-3, with 8 bases lining up with TRBD2. Germline CDR1 is SGDLS and CDR2 is YYNGEE. V lost 6 bases and J lost 2; bases outside the gene matches: 5. The CDR3 runs 14 residues. CDR3 nucleotides: TGTGCCAGCAACAAGCGGGGGTTCACAGATACGCAGTATTTT. This translates into CASNKRGFTDTQYF.

This clonotype was picked up a small number of times. This chain joins TRBV7-9 and TRBJ2-3, with a possible D match to TRBD2 (5 bases). The V end was cut by 0 bases, the J end by 5 bases, with 12 bases between. Germline loops: CDR1 SEHNR, CDR2 FQNEAQ (reference sequence). The CDR3 has 15 residues. In DNA, the CDR3 is TGTGCCAGCAGCTTAGCTCCTTGGAGGATAGATACGCAGTATTTT. Its translation is CASSLAPWRIDTQYF.

This clonotype was seen repeatedly, ten times or more. J is TRBJ2-2 and V is TRBV27; D may be TRBD1 or TRBD2 (5 bases each). Germline V gene lookup returns CDR1 MNHEY and CDR2 SMNVEV (reference sequence). The CDR3 sequence is 12 residues long. The germline V and J ends were trimmed by 8 bases and 4 bases, with 8 bases remaining between them. The CDR3 DNA reads TGTGCCAGCCGGGGCTCCACCGGGGAGCTGTTTTTT. This sequence encodes CASRGSTGELFF.

As to this clonotype: A clone one base away is much larger, so this may be a read error. The chain carries TRBV5-1 and TRBJ1-4, with 7 bases identical to TRBD1. Germline V gene data show CDR1 as SGHRS and CDR2 as YFSETQ. The CDR3 contains 16 residues. The DNA of the CDR3 is TGCGCCAGAAGCTTGTCAGGGGGATGGTCTAATGAAAAACTGTTTTTT. Its protein is CARSLSGGWSNEKLFF.

This sequence joins TRBV20-1 and TRBJ1-5, with no clear D. The CDR3 extends over 15 amino acids. Germline V gene data show CDR1 as DFQATT and CDR2 as SNEGSKA (reference sequence). The V gene lost 1 base and the J gene lost 2 bases, with 12 bases spanning the gap. The CDR3 coding sequence is TGCAGTGCTAGAGTGTCCGAAAGTGGCAATCAGCCCCAGCATTTT. Its translation is CSARVSESGNQPQHF.

The sample holds many counts of this clonotype. The chain uses TRBV28 and TRBJ1-2; no clear D. The CDR3 runs to 14 residues. V shed 5 bases and J shed 2 bases, with 12 bases lying between them. Per the germline V gene, CDR1 is MDHEN and CDR2 is SYDVKM. The CDR3 loop is CASSQSDRNYGYTF. The CDR3 region has the DNA TGTGCCAGCAGTCAATCGGACCGGAACTATGGCTACACCTTC.

The chain employs TRBV29-1 and TRBJ2-3; D not resolved. Per germline, CDR1 SQVTM and CDR2 ANQGSEA. The length of the CDR3 is 16 residues. V shed 0 bases and J shed 4 bases, with 17 bases lying between them. DNA of the CDR3: TGCAGCGTTGAAGATCTGTCCATTCGAGGCCCAGATACGCAGTATTTT. This codes for CSVEDLSIRGPDTQYF.

There are many counts of this clonotype. The chain uses TRBV11-2 and TRBJ2-7, with 7 bases lining up with TRBD1. This CDR3 contains 12 residues. Per the germline V gene, CDR1 is SGHAT and CDR2 is FQNNGV. Trimming cost V 4 bases and J 4 bases; bases outside gene matches: 1. The CDR3 DNA is TGTGCCAGCAGCTACAGGGGTTACGAGCAGTACTTC. Its protein is CASSYRGYEQYF.

Many counts were recorded for this clonotype. This chain connects TRBV7-2 to TRBJ2-2, with 7 positions matching TRBD1. Germline V gives CDR1 SGHTA, CDR2 FQGNSA. V shed 5 bases, J shed 4 bases, and the junction held 1 base outside the gene matches. The CDR3 is 13 amino acids. The CDR3 sequence is CASSGQVTGELFF. CDR3 nucleotide sequence: TGTGCCAGCAGCGGACAGGTCACCGGGGAGCTGTTTTTT.

The genes are TRBV7-2 and TRBJ2-5, with 8 bases lining up with TRBD2. The CDR3 is 15 amino acids. Germline values: CDR1 SGHTA, CDR2 FQGNSA. The V gene end was trimmed by 2 bases and the J gene end by 2 bases; junction bases not matched to a gene: 4. CDR3 amino acids: CASSLLAGSQETQYF. CDR3 in DNA: TGTGCCAGCAGCTTACTAGCGGGTTCACAAGAGACCCAGTACTTC.

This chain joins TRBV7-9 and TRBJ2-1, with TRBD2 matching over 8 bases. This CDR3 comprises 16 residues. CDR1 SEHNR and CDR2 FQNEAQ come from the germline V gene (reference sequence). Trimming at V came to 0 bases and at J to 4 bases, leaving 5 bases not matched to a gene. The CDR3 DNA sequence: TGTGCCAGCAGCTTAGCCGGGACTAGGGCGTACAATGAGCAGTTCTTC. Protein product: CASSLAGTRAYNEQFF.

The CDR3 nucleotides are TGCAGCGTTGACCCTCGGACCGCGCGCGATGAGCAGTTCTTC. Its protein is CSVDPRTARDEQFF. The chain joins TRBV29-1 to TRBJ2-1, with D hard to call. The CDR3 contains 14 residues. With 3 bases removed from V and 8 bases from J, the gap between germline ends came to 17 bases. Germline loops: CDR1 SQVTM, CDR2 ANQGSEA.

This clonotype appeared a few times. V and J are TRBV6-1 and TRBJ2-1, with D tentatively TRBD1 (5 bases). Germline V lookup: CDR1 MNHNS, CDR2 SASEGT. V was cut by 5 bases and J by 9 bases, with 14 bases left in between. The CDR3 extends over 13 amino acids. CDR3 loop: CASSKSGSGEQFF. Written as DNA, the CDR3 is TGTGCCAGCAGTAAATCAGGGTCCGGTGAGCAGTTCTTC.

The chain links TRBV20-1 to TRBJ1-1; 9 bases are shared with TRBD1. Germline CDR1 and CDR2: DFQATT and SNEGSKA (reference sequence). The junction had 6 bases not matched to a gene; V was cut back by 1 base and J by 3 bases. This CDR3 is 15 amino acids long. CDR3 nucleotides: TGCAGTGCTAGAGCCTGGGACAGGGTAGACACTGAAGCTTTCTTT. Translation: CSARAWDRVDTEAFF.

This clonotype was seen only a few times. This chain joins TRBV5-8 and TRBJ2-1, with TRBD2 identical over 10 bases. Trimming cost V 4 bases and J 10 bases; bases outside gene matches: 14. Germline loops: CDR1 SGHTS, CDR2 YDEGEE. This CDR3 comprises 16 residues. As DNA, the CDR3 is TGTGCCAGCAGCCCTCGAGGTCTAGCGGGAGTTCGAGAGCAGTTCTTC. The encoded protein is CASSPRGLAGVREQFF.